This T cell receptor (beta chain) comes out of a study of control samples from healthy donors and cancer patients. The germline V gene has CDR1 LGHNT and CDR2 FRNRAP. The ends were cut back, 0 bases at V and 2 bases at J, with 6 bases in the middle. The CDR3 runs 14 residues. Method: immunoSEQ multiplex PCR; TCRdb's copy keeps in-frame clones and lacks some. The sample has 250,000 to 300,000 clones, over 75% seen once. Material: PBMCs. The TCR was taken from a woman between 55 and 75 years old with lung cancer. The gene calls are TRBV12-5 and TRBJ2-3, with no clear D. The CDR3 here is CASGLVQTTDTQYF. The CDR3 DNA reads as TGTGCTAGTGGTTTGGTACAGACCACAGATACGCAGTATTTT.